Described below is a single T cell receptor (beta chain) sequence and its context. Antigen: not known. This entry belongs to a study of radiotherapy plus CTLA-4 blockade in lung cancer. Patients had chemo-refractory metastatic non-small-cell lung cancer and received focal radiation plus CTLA-4 blockade that used ipilimumab. Findings of the study overall: Once radiotherapy plus ipilimumab had been given, TCR clones derived from tumor expanded in blood. Early blood T cell clone dynamics, with interferon-beta, were reported to best predict response.

Sequencing used immunoSEQ multiplex PCR; TCRdb keeps in-frame clones, though not all of them. The data show about 77,000 clones, with roughly 70% seen just once and 9.5% to 10% held by the top ten. V dropped 0 bases and J dropped 2 bases, with 14 bases sitting between them. The CDR3 is 16 residues long. From germline, CDR1 is LGHNA and CDR2 YNFKEQ. V usage is TRBV4-2 and J usage is TRBJ2-7; D may be TRBD2 (6 bases). The source is a human donor with non-small cell lung cancer whose response to radiotherapy plus ipilimumab could not be evaluated. The sample in question was peripheral blood, obtained from a patient treated with radiotherapy plus ipilimumab. The CDR3 here is CASSQDLEGLAYEQYF. The CDR3 bases are TGTGCCAGCAGCCAAGATTTGGAGGGGTTAGCCTACGAGCAGTACTTC.